This passage covers 17 T cell receptor beta chains from one sample sequenced in a study of T-cell memory formation after mild COVID-19. TCRdb re-called the 5' RACE reads through MiXCR, storing one row per CDR3 protein. Among about 620,000 distinct CDR3 sequences listed, roughly 18% were seen once. Input material: PBMCs or a T cell subset sorted from them (not recorded which). The receptors shown here come from an adult woman who had mild COVID-19 (a few samples of this study predate the infection). Cell type and time point are not known.

This clonotype was seen at least ten times. The rearrangement uses TRBV27 and TRBJ2-3, with TRBD1 identical over 8 bases. V shed 7 bases, J shed 0 bases, and the junction held 12 bases outside the gene matches. The CDR3 runs to 17 residues. Germline loops: CDR1 MNHEY, CDR2 SMNVEV (reference sequence). The CDR3 sequence is CASKRQGRTTSTDTQYF. For the CDR3, the DNA is TGTGCCAGCAAACGACAGGGGCGAACTACTAGCACAGATACGCAGTATTTT.

This clonotype was detected only a few times. The chain couples TRBV6-1 to TRBJ1-2, with D hard to call. CDR1 MNHNS and CDR2 SASEGT come from the germline V gene. V gave up 1 base and J gave up 4 bases, with 7 bases separating them. There are 13 residues in the CDR3. CDR3 amino acids: CASSEGRSYGYTF. In nucleotides, the CDR3 is TGTGCCAGCAGTGAAGGAAGGTCCTATGGCTACACCTTC.

The rearrangement joins TRBV24-1 to TRBJ1-1; D is unclear. The CDR3 loop spans 12 amino acids. Per the germline V gene, CDR1 is KGHDR and CDR2 is SFDVKD. V gave up 5 bases and J gave up 4 bases, with 7 bases separating them. As DNA, the CDR3 is TGTGCCACCAGTGCGACGGGCACTGAAGCTTTCTTT. Translation gives CATSATGTEAFF.

CDR3 in DNA: TGTGCCAGCGCCGGGACAGGGCTGGGTGAGACCCAGTACTTC. Amino acid sequence: CASAGTGLGETQYF. The chain couples TRBV14 to TRBJ2-5, with 9 positions matching TRBD1. The CDR3 spans 14 residues. Germline assignment: CDR1 SGHDN and CDR2 FVKESK. V shed 8 bases and J 5 bases; nucleotides not matched to a gene: 9. Variable domain in full (rest from reference TRBV14 and TRBJ2-5): EAGVTQFPSHSVIEKGQTVTLRCDPISGHDNLYWYRRVMGKEIKFLLHFVKESKQDESGMPNNRFLAERTGGTYSTLKVQPAELEDSGVYFCASAGTGLGETQYFGPGTRLLVL.

The chain uses TRBV24-1 and TRBJ1-2; TRBD1 matches 7 bases. The germline V gene has CDR1 KGHDR and CDR2 SFDVKD. J gave up 4 bases and V 4 bases, and 5 bases lay outside the gene matches. CDR3 length: 14 amino acids. Written as DNA, the CDR3 is TGTGCCACCAGTGAAAGCAGGGGGATCTATGGCTACACCTTC. Translating gives CATSESRGIYGYTF.

This clonotype was seen at least ten times. The CDR3 reads CASSQVGGETQYF. The CDR3 region has the DNA TGCGCCAGCAGCCAAGTTGGGGGAGAGACCCAGTACTTC. This chain joins TRBV4-1 and TRBJ2-5, with D perhaps given as TRBD1 or TRBD2 (5 bases each). The CDR3 is 13 residues long. The germline V gene encodes CDR1 MGHRA and CDR2 YSYEKL. V was cut by 1 base and J by 4 bases, with 7 bases left in between.

The genes are TRBV15 and TRBJ1-1, with 8 bases fitting TRBD1. J lost 7 bases, V lost 1 base, and 8 bases had no gene match. The CDR3 has 15 residues. Germline V gene lookup returns CDR1 LNHNV and CDR2 YYDKDF (reference sequence). The CDR3 bases are TGTGCCACCAGCAGAGGGACAGGGAGAGGGATTGAAGCTTTCTTT. Amino acids: CATSRGTGRGIEAFF.

This clonotype showed up just a few times. The chain is built from TRBV6-6 and TRBJ1-2; TRBD1 matches at 7 bases. The CDR3 has 14 residues. The germline gives CDR1 MNHNY, CDR2 SVGAGI (reference sequence). With V trimmed by 5 bases and J by 0 bases, 3 bases remained unmatched. The CDR3 loop reads CASSATGANYGYTF. CDR3 coding DNA: TGTGCCAGCAGTGCTACAGGGGCTAACTATGGCTACACCTTC.

The chain links TRBV7-2 to TRBJ2-5, with 11 bases that match TRBD1. This CDR3 region has 16 residues. Trimming at V came to 6 bases and at J to 5 bases, leaving 11 bases not matched to a gene. CDR1 and CDR2 (germline): SGHTA, FQGNSA. This CDR3 is CASRITGTGGRETQYF. The CDR3 DNA follows: TGTGCCAGCAGAATAACAGGGACAGGGGGTAGGGAGACCCAGTACTTC.

The CDR3 is CASSSEVGVQFF. The CDR3 DNA sequence: TGTGCCAGCAGCTCAGAAGTAGGGGTCCAGTTCTTC. V and J are TRBV7-9 and TRBJ2-1; maybe TRBD1 (5 bases). Trimming removed 4 bases from V and 13 bases from J, with 14 bases in between. Germline loops: CDR1 SEHNR, CDR2 FQNEAQ (reference sequence). This CDR3 comprises 12 residues. Together with reference TRBV7-9 and TRBJ2-1, the CDR3 gives the full variable domain: DTGVSQNPRHKITKRGQNVTFRCDPISEHNRLYWYRQTLGQGPEFLTYFQNEAQLEKSRLLSDRFSAERPKGSFSTLEIQRTEQGDSAMYLCASSSEVGVQFFGPGTRLTVL.

This clonotype has a handful of counts. The V gene is TRBV20-1, the J gene TRBJ2-1, with 12 bases matching TRBD2. The CDR3 spans 19 residues. The junction had 11 bases not matched to a gene; V was cut back by 2 bases and J by 0 bases. Germline loops: CDR1 DFQATT, CDR2 SNEGSKA (reference sequence). This chain's CDR3 is CSARLTSGRPEFSYNEQFF. CDR3 sequence (DNA): TGCAGTGCTAGATTAACTAGCGGGAGGCCTGAATTCTCCTACAATGAGCAGTTCTTC.

As DNA, the CDR3 is TGCAGTGCTAGAGATATCCAGCGGGGGGAGCAAGAGACCCAGTACTTC. The encoded protein is CSARDIQRGEQETQYF. The chain combines TRBV20-1 with TRBJ2-5, with 9 bases identical to TRBD2. CDR3 length equals 16 residues. J was trimmed by 2 bases and V by 0 bases; bases with no gene match: 7. Looked up from germline, CDR1 is DFQATT and CDR2 is SNEGSKA (reference sequence).

This clonotype was observed at least ten times. The rearrangement links TRBV7-9 to TRBJ2-2; no clear D. V lost 1 base, J lost 6 bases, and 9 bases lay in between. The CDR3 consists of 14 residues. Germline CDR1 reads SEHNR; CDR2 reads FQNEAQ (reference sequence). As DNA, the CDR3 is TGTGCCAGCAGCTTAGTCGTGTTCCCCGGGGAGCTGTTTTTT. Its translation is CASSLVVFPGELFF.

The chain uses TRBV7-3 and TRBJ2-2, with TRBD2 identical over 7 bases. This CDR3 has 13 residues. CDR1 and CDR2 from the germline V gene are SGHTA and FQGTGA. The V and J ends lost 8 bases and 1 base, in that order; junction bases with no gene match: 1. CDR3 residues: CASGTMNTGELFF. The CDR3 nucleotides are TGTGCCAGCGGGACTATGAACACCGGGGAGCTGTTTTTT.

In its sample, this clonotype was seen a few times. The V and J genes are TRBV5-1 and TRBJ1-1; 8 nucleotides agree with TRBD1. Germline V lookup: CDR1 SGHRS, CDR2 YFSETQ. The ends lost 0 bases at V and 6 bases at J; junction bases unmatched: 7. The length of the CDR3 is 15 residues. CDR3 sequence: CASSLVRGQGAEAFF. In DNA, the CDR3 is TGCGCCAGCAGCTTGGTCAGGGGGCAGGGCGCTGAAGCTTTCTTT.

This clonotype was seen at least ten times. V and J are TRBV10-3 and TRBJ2-7; D is unclear. V gave up 4 bases and J gave up 3 bases, with 16 bases separating them. The CDR3 spans 15 residues. Germline CDR1 ENHRY, CDR2 SYGVKD. This CDR3 is CAISGTDSRNYEQYF. The CDR3 nucleotides are TGTGCCATCAGTGGAACCGACTCGAGGAACTACGAGCAGTACTTC.

There are a few counts of this clonotype. The rearrangement joins TRBV7-8 to TRBJ2-1; tentative D call: TRBD1 (5 bases). V lost 7 bases and J lost 8, with 21 bases in between. The CDR3 loop spans 15 amino acids. Germline CDR1 and CDR2: SGHVS and FQNEAQ. This CDR3 reads CASTLFDSVGDEQFF. DNA for the CDR3: TGTGCCAGCACCCTTTTCGACAGTGTTGGGGATGAGCAGTTCTTC. The whole variable domain, remainder taken from reference TRBV7-8 and TRBJ2-1, is GAGVSQSPRYKVAKRGQDVALRCDPISGHVSLFWYQQALGQGPEFLTYFQNEAQLDKSGLPSDRFFAERPEGSVSTLKIQRTQQEDSAVYLCASTLFDSVGDEQFFGPGTRLTVL.